This T cell receptor beta chain was sequenced during a study of blood T cells in healthy people across ages. Between the trimmed V and J ends, which lost 8 bases and 5 bases, there was a span of 18 bases. The CDR3 loop spans 14 amino acids. In germline, CDR1 is SEHNR, CDR2 FQNEAQ (reference sequence). Alongside a J-beta primer mix, a sample-barcoded 5' primer served in a second PCR lasting 7 to 11 cycles. TCRdb recomputed calls from the 5' RACE reads with MiXCR, one row per CDR3 protein. The sample has 750,000 to 850,000 distinct CDR3 sequences; roughly 25% are singletons. These data were also filed under a second study, of T cells of mothers and their children. That work adds: Three healthy Caucasian mothers, along with their six children, served as the donors. cDNA was made from all extracted RNA, approximately 1.5 ug per 15 ul. Each mother yielded more than 8 million TCR beta CDR3 reads. Each child yielded 2.5 million to 3 million reads. The authors identified no persistent microchimeric T cell clones.

The TCR originated in a boy between 5 and 17 years old in good health. The source material was blood. The rearrangement joins TRBV7-9 to TRBJ1-2, with D maybe TRBD1 (6 bases). The CDR3 here is CASGEDRTTYGYTF. Written as DNA, the CDR3 is TGTGCCAGCGGGGAAGACAGGACTACATATGGCTACACCTTC.